The source of this T cell receptor beta chain is a study of beta chain features in type 1 diabetes. Expressed TCRB transcripts got sequenced, as all isolated RNA was reverse transcribed. Naive, central memory and regulatory T cell samples yielded about 3.9 million reads on average. This table comes from immunoSEQ multiplex PCR, and its TCRdb copy is limited to in-frame clones, with some not included. Seen here are hundreds of thousands of clones, 15% to 18% observed once, and the top ten hold about 0.097%. This CDR3 comprises 17 residues. The germline V and J ends were trimmed by 6 bases and 0 bases, with 15 bases remaining between them. From germline, CDR1 is SNHLY and CDR2 FYNNEI. This clone came up a few times.

The chain recombines TRBV2 with TRBJ2-6, with D tentatively TRBD2 (5 bases). Sequencing was performed on naive CD4+ T cells from blood. This clonotype originated in a man between 18 and 29 years old in good health. The DNA of the CDR3 is TGTGCCAGCAGCTTGCAGGTTGGGAGCTCTGGGGCCAACGTCCTGACTTTC. This translates into CASSLQVGSSGANVLTF.